The clone carrying this TCR beta chain has a single count. What it recognizes is unknown. Primers: 60 Vbeta forward and 13 Jbeta reverse. The protocol was immunoSEQ multiplex PCR, while the TCRdb copy is restricted to in-frame clones and leaves out a portion. The repertoire holds over 200,000 clones, with over 65% as singletons. The record originates from a study of cytomegalovirus exposure and HLA in healthy donors. Study observations and caveats: In a later analysis, a missense DCLRE1C variant was linked to TCR beta V- and J-gene trimming.

The CDR3 extends over 14 amino acids. V lost 5 bases to trimming and J lost 6 bases; unmatched junction nucleotides: 7. The germline V gene encodes CDR1 SGHTA and CDR2 FQGTGA. The chain uses TRBV7-3 and TRBJ1-1, with 9 bases that match TRBD1. The TCR sequence derives from a human donor in good health. Sequencing was done on a sample of PBMCs. For the CDR3, the DNA is TGTGCCAGCAGCACGGGACAGGGAGGATCTGAAGCTTTCTTT. It encodes CASSTGQGGSEAFF.